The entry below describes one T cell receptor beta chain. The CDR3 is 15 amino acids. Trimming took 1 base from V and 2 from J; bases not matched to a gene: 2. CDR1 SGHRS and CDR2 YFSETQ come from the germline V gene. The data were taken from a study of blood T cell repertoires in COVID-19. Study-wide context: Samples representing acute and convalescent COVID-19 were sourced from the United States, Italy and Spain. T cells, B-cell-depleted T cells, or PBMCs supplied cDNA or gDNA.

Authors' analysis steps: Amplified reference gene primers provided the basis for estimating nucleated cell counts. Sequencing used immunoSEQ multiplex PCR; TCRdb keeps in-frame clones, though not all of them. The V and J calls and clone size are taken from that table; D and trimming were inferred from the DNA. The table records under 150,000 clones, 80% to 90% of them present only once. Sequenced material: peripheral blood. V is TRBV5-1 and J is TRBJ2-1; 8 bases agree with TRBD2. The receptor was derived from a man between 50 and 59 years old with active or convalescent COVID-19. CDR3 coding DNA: TGCGCCAGCAGCTTGTCGGGGGGGCCCTACAATGAGCAGTTCTTC. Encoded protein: CASSLSGGPYNEQFF.